This T cell receptor (beta chain) was recorded in a study of neoadjuvant anti-PD-1 for oral cavity cancer. Study findings and constraints: TCR analyses covered only a few patients per response group.

This clone was seen more than once but under ten times. Its target is not known. Using immunoSEQ multiplex PCR, the repertoire was profiled, and TCRdb retains in-frame clones only, with some absent. The repertoire has roughly 13,000 clones, around three quarters of them found once; the top ten carry 2% to 2.5%. Germline V gene data show CDR1 as LNHDA and CDR2 as SQIVND (reference sequence). The CDR3 spans 14 residues. The V segment lost 5 bases and the J segment 5 bases; nucleotides outside the gene matches: 6. This TCR derives from a person between 40 and 79 years old with oral cavity squamous cell carcinoma. The genes are TRBV19 and TRBJ1-5, with 7 bases lining up with TRBD1. The specimen was PBMCs, collected before nivolumab (anti-PD-1) treatment. The CDR3 here is CASSPTGVHQPQHF. Written as DNA, the CDR3 is TGTGCCAGTAGTCCCACAGGGGTTCATCAGCCCCAGCATTTT.